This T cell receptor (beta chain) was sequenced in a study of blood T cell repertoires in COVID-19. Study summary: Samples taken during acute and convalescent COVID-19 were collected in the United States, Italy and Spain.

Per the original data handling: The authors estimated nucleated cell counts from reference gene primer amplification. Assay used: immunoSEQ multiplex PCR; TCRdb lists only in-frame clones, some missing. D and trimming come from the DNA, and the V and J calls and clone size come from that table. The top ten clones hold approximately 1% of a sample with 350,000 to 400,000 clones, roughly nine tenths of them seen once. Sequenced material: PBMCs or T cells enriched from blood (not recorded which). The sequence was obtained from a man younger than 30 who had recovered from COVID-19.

CDR3 DNA sequence: TGTGCCAGCCGACCACCTCTGACATCTTTCTCCTTTATGAACACTGAAGCTTTCTTT. This gives the protein CASRPPLTSFSFMNTEAFF. This sequence joins TRBV28 and TRBJ1-1; D is unresolved. There are 19 residues in the CDR3. V dropped 8 bases and J dropped 0 bases, with 28 bases sitting between them. CDR1 is MDHEN, CDR2 SYDVKM, per germline.